What follows are 8 T cell receptor beta chains derived from one specimen sequenced in a study of blood T cells in healthy people across ages. Next came a second PCR, run for roughly 6 to 11 cycles, which used a sample-barcoded 5' primer along with a J-beta primer mix. TCRdb reanalysed the 5' RACE reads using MiXCR and keeps one entry per CDR3 protein. The repertoire holds 1.5 million to 2 million distinct CDR3 sequences, about 39% seen once, with roughly 23% in the top ten. The specimen was blood. Every receptor here comes from a human donor in good health.

This chain links TRBV13 with TRBJ2-7, with D possibly TRBD2 on 7 matching bases. This CDR3 has 15 residues. Germline assignment: CDR1 PRHDT and CDR2 FYEKMQ (reference sequence). V was pared by 5 bases and J by 3 bases, with 17 bases between. The CDR3 DNA follows: TGTGCCAGCAGCCCCCCCGGGGGGCACTTCTACGAGCAGTACTTC. This codes for CASSPPGGHFYEQYF.

The chain is built from TRBV27 and TRBJ2-7, with TRBD2 matching 8 bases. The germline V gene has CDR1 MNHEY and CDR2 SMNVEV (reference sequence). Unmatched junction bases numbered 7, after V lost 3 bases and J lost 3 bases. This CDR3 comprises 15 residues. The CDR3: CASSFQRGGYYEQYF. CDR3 DNA sequence: TGTGCCAGCAGTTTTCAACGGGGGGGCTACTACGAGCAGTACTTC.

The CDR3 loop reads CASSPHETSGGGYNEQFF. CDR3 DNA: TGTGCCAGCAGCCCCCACGAGACTAGCGGGGGAGGTTACAATGAGCAGTTCTTC. The chain carries TRBV9 and TRBJ2-1, with 12 bases aligning to TRBD2. The CDR3 length is 18 residues. The V gene's germline CDR1 is SGDLS and CDR2 YYNGEE. The V gene end was trimmed by 4 bases and the J gene end by 4 bases; junction bases not matched to a gene: 12.

The J gene is TRBJ2-1, the V gene TRBV15; no clear D. The CDR3 totals 14 residues. Germline V gives CDR1 LNHNV, CDR2 YYDKDF (reference sequence). Trimming shortened V by 0 bases and J by 7 bases, and 10 bases separated the two germline ends. The chain's CDR3 is CATSRDERDNEQFF. The CDR3 DNA is TGTGCCACCAGCAGAGATGAAAGGGATAATGAGCAGTTCTTC.

V usage is TRBV10-3 and J usage is TRBJ2-3; D is uncertain. The CDR3 runs 13 residues. V gave up 7 bases and J gave up 2 bases, with 10 bases separating them. Germline CDR1 and CDR2: ENHRY and SYGVKD. The CDR3 coding sequence is TGTGCCATCAATAAGGACCTCACAGATACGCAGTATTTT. This sequence encodes CAINKDLTDTQYF.

The chain employs TRBV20-1 and TRBJ2-3; no clear D gene. Germline CDR1 DFQATT, CDR2 SNEGSKA (reference sequence). This CDR3 spans 13 amino acids. V was clipped by 5 bases and J by 0 bases, with 9 bases between them. This CDR3 reads CSAGFRSTDTQYF. The CDR3 DNA follows: TGCAGTGCTGGGTTTCGGAGCACAGATACGCAGTATTTT.

The chain uses TRBV7-2 and TRBJ1-5; 9 bases agree with TRBD1. CDR3 length: 15 residues. J lost 5 bases, V lost 0 bases, and 2 bases had no gene match. Germline CDR1 reads SGHTA; CDR2 reads FQGNSA. The CDR3 spells CASSLATGGDQPQHF. As DNA, the CDR3 is TGTGCCAGCAGCTTAGCTACAGGGGGCGATCAGCCCCAGCATTTT.

J is TRBJ1-1 and V is TRBV6-5; tentative D call: TRBD1 (6 bases). CDR3 length equals 16 residues. Trimming left V 6 bases short and J 3 bases short, with 20 bases between. CDR1 is MNHEY and CDR2 is SVGAGI in the germline V gene. CDR3 region: CASSGGGRGVYTEAFF. The CDR3, as DNA: TGTGCCAGCAGCGGCGGGGGGCGCGGGGTTTACACTGAAGCTTTCTTT.